This T cell receptor beta chain was identified during a study of blood T cell repertoires in COVID-19 (dated by TCRdb to 2018 to 2020). Concerning the study at large: Collaborator samples came from the United States, Italy and Spain and covered acute and convalescent phases of COVID-19. The material from the prospective study consisted of cDNA or gDNA derived from T cells, B-cell-depleted T cells, or PBMCs. Subjects who had been exposed to COVID-19, were actively infected with it, or had recovered from it provided the deeply sampled blood TCRbeta repertoires that made up the dataset. The repertoires were released in a freely available public database intended as a resource for research on the immune response to SARS-CoV-2. Samples came from the ongoing ImmuneRACE study (first 160 participants) plus 1,254 subjects from 6 global collaborators. Sample metadata almost always included a de-identified subject ID, COVID-19 status, age in years and sex. Where HLA class I and class II types were available, the types were taken from metadata supplied by the sample provider, not from assay-based typing.

In Seattle, one collaborating source enrolled patients while the infection was active and tracked those patients longitudinally over the course of disease. Collaborating institutions collected whole blood in K2EDTA tubes following their own protocols. Collaborator samples were shipped for TCRbeta analysis as frozen whole blood, isolated PBMCs, or DNA extracted from either sample type. The paper as a whole reports these results and caveats: The amount of clinical and demographic metadata varied by source and participant and was provided uncurated.

The CDR3 spans 13 residues, from the cysteine through the phenylalanine. Of all the DNA, just the CDR3 is kept, 39 bases in frame from base 1. Trimming takes 8 bases off V and 3 bases off J; junction bases not matched to a gene: 6. The germline V gene encodes CDR1 LNHDA and CDR2 SQIVND (reference sequence). Concerning this clone: The specificity of this receptor is unknown. No much larger clonotype is one base removed from it; base qualities were not supplied.

The immunoSEQ Assay, a bias-controlled multiplex PCR, was used to amplify TCRbeta CDR3 regions from genomic DNA. As for the authors' bioinformatics: Within the assay, amplification of reference gene primers was used to estimate how many nucleated cells each sample contained. Sequence reads were collapsed and filtered to measure the absolute abundance of every unique TCRbeta CDR3 rearrangement. For each sample, productive Simpson clonality was calculated as the square root of Simpson's diversity index across productive rearrangements. TCRdb took this table from immuneACCESS and kept in-frame rearrangements with V and J called. Such tables lack part of the clones; where checked against another copy, unresolved V genes explain under half of the gap, and the rest is unexplained. V and J calls plus clone size are reproduced from that table; the DNA served to infer D and trimming. A total of roughly 240,000 clones appear in this sample, 85% of them only once. The ten largest clones add up to 5% to 6.5% of the sample.

The specimen sequenced was peripheral blood. The chain couples TRBV19 to TRBJ1-2; TRBD1 lines up with 7 middle nucleotides. The receptor was isolated from a man in his fifties or sixties with COVID-19, enrolled during active disease. The nucleotide sequence is TGTGCCAGTCACCCCCAGGGGGACTATGGCTACACCTTC. Its translation is CASHPQGDYGYTF.